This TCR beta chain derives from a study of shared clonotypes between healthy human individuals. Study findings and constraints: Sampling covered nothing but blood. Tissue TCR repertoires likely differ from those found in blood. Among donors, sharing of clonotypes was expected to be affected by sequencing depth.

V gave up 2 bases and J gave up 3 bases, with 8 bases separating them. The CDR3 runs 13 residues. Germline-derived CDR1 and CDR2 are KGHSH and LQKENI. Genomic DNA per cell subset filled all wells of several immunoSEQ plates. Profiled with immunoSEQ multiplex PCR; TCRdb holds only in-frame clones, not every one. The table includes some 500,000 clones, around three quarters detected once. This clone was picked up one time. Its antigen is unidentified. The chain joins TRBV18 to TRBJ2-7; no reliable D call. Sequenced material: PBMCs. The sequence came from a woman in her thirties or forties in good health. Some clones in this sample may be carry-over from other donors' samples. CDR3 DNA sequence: TGTGCCAGCTCACCAACTGTAAACTACGAGCAGTACTTC. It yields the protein CASSPTVNYEQYF.